This T cell receptor (beta chain) was profiled in a study of graft-versus-host responses after intestinal transplantation. Whole-study context: In this cohort, recipients had multivisceral, liver-intestinal, or isolated intestinal transplants. Anti-thymocyte globulin induction preceded about 3 years of tacrolimus and steroid maintenance in all recipients.

Generated by immunoSEQ multiplex PCR, the TCRdb table keeps only in-frame clones and is missing some. The table lists fewer than 50,000 clones, about four fifths of them singletons. This CDR3 is built from 16 residues. From germline, CDR1 is MGHRA and CDR2 YSYEKL. The V end was cut by 0 bases, the J end by 6 bases, with 15 bases between. On this clone itself: Its target is unknown.

Whole-study findings and limits: Recipient marrow held GvH clones, some first seen in ileum or blood. Association was observed between peak circulating GvH clone levels and early post-transplant HvG declines.

The TCR sequence derives from a human donor who was the organ donor for an intestinal transplant. The J gene is TRBJ1-5, the V gene TRBV4-1; D possibly corresponds to TRBD1 (6 bases). Sequencing used unstimulated CD4+ T cells sorted from spleen or lymph node cells, obtained before transplant. CDR3 in amino acids: CASSQEGGTIGQPQHF. CDR3 DNA: TGCGCCAGCAGCCAAGAGGGGGGGACAATCGGTCAGCCCCAGCATTTT.